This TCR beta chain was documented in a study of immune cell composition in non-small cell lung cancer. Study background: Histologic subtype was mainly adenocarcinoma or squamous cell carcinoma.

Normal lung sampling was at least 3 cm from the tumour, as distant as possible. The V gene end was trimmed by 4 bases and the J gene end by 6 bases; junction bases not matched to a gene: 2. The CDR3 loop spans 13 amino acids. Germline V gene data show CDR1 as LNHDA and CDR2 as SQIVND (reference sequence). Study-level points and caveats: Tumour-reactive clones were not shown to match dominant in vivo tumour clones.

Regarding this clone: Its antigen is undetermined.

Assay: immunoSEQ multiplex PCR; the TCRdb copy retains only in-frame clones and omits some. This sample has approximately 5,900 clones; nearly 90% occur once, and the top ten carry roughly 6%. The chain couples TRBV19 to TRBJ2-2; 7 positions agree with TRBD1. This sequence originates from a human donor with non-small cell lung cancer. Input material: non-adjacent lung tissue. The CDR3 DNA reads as TGTGCCAGTAGTAGAGGGGGCGCCGGGGAGCTGTTTTTT. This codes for CASSRGGAGELFF.